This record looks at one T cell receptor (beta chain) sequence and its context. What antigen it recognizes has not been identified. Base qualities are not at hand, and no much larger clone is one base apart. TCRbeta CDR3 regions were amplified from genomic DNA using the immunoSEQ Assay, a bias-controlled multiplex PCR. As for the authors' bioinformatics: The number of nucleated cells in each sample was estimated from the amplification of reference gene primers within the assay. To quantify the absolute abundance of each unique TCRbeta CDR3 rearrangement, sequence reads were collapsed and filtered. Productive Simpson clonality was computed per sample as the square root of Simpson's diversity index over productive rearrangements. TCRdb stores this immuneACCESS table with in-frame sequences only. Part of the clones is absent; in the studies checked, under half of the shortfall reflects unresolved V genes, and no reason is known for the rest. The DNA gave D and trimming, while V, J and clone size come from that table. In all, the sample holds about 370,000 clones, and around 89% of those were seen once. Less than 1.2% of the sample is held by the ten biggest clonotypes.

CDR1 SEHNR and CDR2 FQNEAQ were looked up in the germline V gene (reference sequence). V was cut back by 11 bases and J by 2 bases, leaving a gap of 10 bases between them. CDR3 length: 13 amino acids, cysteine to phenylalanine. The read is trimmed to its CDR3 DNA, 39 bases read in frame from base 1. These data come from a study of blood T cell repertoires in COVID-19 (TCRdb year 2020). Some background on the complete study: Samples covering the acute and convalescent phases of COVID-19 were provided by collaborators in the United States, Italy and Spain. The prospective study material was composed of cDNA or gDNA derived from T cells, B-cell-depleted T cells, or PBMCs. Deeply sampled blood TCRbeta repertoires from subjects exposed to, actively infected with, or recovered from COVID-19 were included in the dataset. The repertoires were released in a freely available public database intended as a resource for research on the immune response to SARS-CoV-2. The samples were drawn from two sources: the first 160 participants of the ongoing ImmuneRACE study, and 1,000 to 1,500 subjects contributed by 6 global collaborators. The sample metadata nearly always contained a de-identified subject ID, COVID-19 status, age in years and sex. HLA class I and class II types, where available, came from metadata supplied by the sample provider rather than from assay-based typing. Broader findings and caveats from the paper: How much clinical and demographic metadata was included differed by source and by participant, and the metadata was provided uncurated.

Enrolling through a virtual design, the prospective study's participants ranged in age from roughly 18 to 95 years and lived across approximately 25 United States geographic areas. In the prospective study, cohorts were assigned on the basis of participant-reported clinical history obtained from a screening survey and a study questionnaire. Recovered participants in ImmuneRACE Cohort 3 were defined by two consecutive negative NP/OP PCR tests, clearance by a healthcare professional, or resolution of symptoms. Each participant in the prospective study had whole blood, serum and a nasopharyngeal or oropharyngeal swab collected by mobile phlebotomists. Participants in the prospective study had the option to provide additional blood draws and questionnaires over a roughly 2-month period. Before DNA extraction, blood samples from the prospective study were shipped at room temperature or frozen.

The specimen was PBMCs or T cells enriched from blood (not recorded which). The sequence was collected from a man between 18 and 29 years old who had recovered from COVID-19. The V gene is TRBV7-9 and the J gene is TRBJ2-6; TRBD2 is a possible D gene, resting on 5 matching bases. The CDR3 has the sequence CAGLSTGANVLTF. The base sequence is TGTGCCGGACTGAGCACTGGGGCCAACGTCCTGACTTTC.